What follows are 15 T cell receptor beta chains derived from one specimen sequenced in a study of T-cell memory formation after mild COVID-19. One entry per CDR3 protein results from TCRdb running MiXCR on the 5' RACE reads. The repertoire holds fewer than 450,000 distinct CDR3 sequences, with 20% to 25% as singletons. Sequencing was carried out using PBMCs or a T cell subset sorted from them (not recorded which). The source is an adult woman who had mild COVID-19 (a few samples of this study predate the infection). Cell type and time point are not known.

V and J are TRBV12-3 or TRBV12-4 and TRBJ1-6; D gene ambiguous. Trimming shortened V by 6 bases and J by 8 bases, and 17 bases separated the two germline ends. The CDR3 contains 15 residues. The CDR3 here is CASSFDPGVDSPLHF. The CDR3 region has the DNA TGTGCCAGCAGCTTTGATCCTGGGGTGGATTCACCCCTCCACTTT.

This clonotype was found a few times. V is TRBV15 and J is TRBJ1-1; D gene uncertain. V gave up 9 bases and J gave up 0 bases, with 8 bases separating them. The V gene's germline CDR1 is LNHNV and CDR2 YYDKDF (reference sequence). The CDR3 is 12 amino acids. CDR3 loop: CATGSLNTEAFF. The CDR3 DNA reads TGTGCCACTGGGAGCCTGAACACTGAAGCTTTCTTT. The complete variable domain, with remaining parts taken from reference TRBV15 and TRBJ1-1, reads DAMVIQNPRYQVTQFGKPVTLSCSQTLNHNVMYWYQQKSSQAPKLLFHYYDKDFNNEADTPDNFQSRRPNTSFCFLDIRSPGLGDTAMYLCATGSLNTEAFFGQGTRLTVV.

In its sample, this clonotype was seen a few times. CDR3 residues: CASGQSGVLEAFF. The CDR3 DNA sequence: TGTGCCAGCGGACAGTCCGGGGTCCTTGAAGCTTTCTTT. This chain links TRBV12-3 or TRBV12-4 with TRBJ1-1; TRBD1 is a possible D gene (6 bases). This CDR3 has 13 amino acids. Trimming removed 8 bases at V and 7 bases at J, with 17 bases between.

This clonotype appeared a few times. The junction does not match germline at one end; this may be a read error. This chain uses TRBV7-2 with TRBJ2-1; 12 bases agree with TRBD2. Germline V gives CDR1 SGHTA, CDR2 FQGNSA. The CDR3 totals 13 residues. CDR3 region: CASSLAGGREQFF. In nucleotides, the CDR3 is TGTGCCAGCAGCCTAGCGGGAGGGCGTGAGCAGTTCTTC.

This clonotype turned up a few times. V is TRBV12-3 or TRBV12-4 and J is TRBJ2-7; the D is unclear. The CDR3 is 12 residues long. V lost 5 bases to trimming and J lost 7 bases, with 12 bases between them. This chain's CDR3 is CASSPVWGEQYF. The CDR3 coding sequence is TGTGCCAGCAGTCCGGTTTGGGGTGAGCAGTACTTC.

The chain couples TRBV12-3 or TRBV12-4 to TRBJ2-4; tentative D call: TRBD1 (5 bases). This CDR3 has 16 amino acids. Trimming pared 4 bases from V and 2 bases from J, leaving 15 bases between. CDR3 amino acids: CASSSDDTGPKNIQYF. Here the CDR3 DNA reads TGTGCCAGCAGTTCTGACGACACAGGACCCAAAAACATTCAGTACTTC.

The CDR3 region is CASSQRGSNEKLFF. CDR3 nucleotides: TGCGCCAGCAGCCAGAGGGGTTCTAATGAAAAACTGTTTTTT. V and J are TRBV4-1 and TRBJ1-4; possible D gene TRBD1, 5 bases. Trimming took 3 bases from V and 3 from J, leaving 8 bases between them. Per the germline V gene, CDR1 is MGHRA and CDR2 is YSYEKL. The CDR3 sequence is 14 residues long.

This sequence joins TRBV20-1 and TRBJ1-1; D possibly corresponds to TRBD1 (6 bases). V shed 6 bases and J shed 0 bases, with 14 bases lying between them. The CDR3 is made up of 14 amino acids. CDR1 is DFQATT and CDR2 is SNEGSKA in the germline V gene (reference sequence). In DNA, the CDR3 is TGCAGTGCCCCACACAGGGCTTTGAACACTGAAGCTTTCTTT. This sequence encodes CSAPHRALNTEAFF.

This chain joins TRBV5-1 and TRBJ2-1, with 7 bases matching TRBD2. There are 15 residues in the CDR3. V lost 5 bases to trimming and J lost 3 bases; unmatched junction nucleotides: 8. Germline assignment: CDR1 SGHRS and CDR2 YFSETQ. CDR3 nucleotide sequence: TGCGCCAGCAGTAGCGGGCTAGCCCTCTACAATGAGCAGTTCTTC. Translation: CASSSGLALYNEQFF.

J is TRBJ2-2 and V is TRBV7-6, with D maybe TRBD2 (5 bases). Germline CDR1 and CDR2: SGHVS and FNYEAQ. This CDR3 is 16 amino acids long. V was clipped by 4 bases and J by 6 bases, with 18 bases between them. As DNA, the CDR3 is TGTGCCAGCAGCTACGACCCGGGGAACCGGGCCGGGGAGCTGTTTTTT. Its translation is CASSYDPGNRAGELFF.

The rearrangement links TRBV7-6 to TRBJ2-5, with D unresolved. The germline V gene has CDR1 SGHVS and CDR2 FNYEAQ. V was clipped by 5 bases and J by 2 bases, with 9 bases between them. This CDR3 region has 13 residues. The CDR3 here is CASSPDPQETQYF. The CDR3 DNA sequence: TGTGCCAGCAGCCCAGACCCACAAGAGACCCAGTACTTC.

V gene TRBV12-3 or TRBV12-4 combines with J gene TRBJ1-1, with a weak D call TRBD1 (5 bases). Trimming left V 1 base short and J 10 bases short, with 10 bases between. This CDR3 has 12 amino acids. The CDR3 here is CASSLVGGGAFF. Here the CDR3 DNA reads TGTGCCAGCAGTTTAGTAGGCGGGGGAGCTTTCTTT.

V and J are TRBV6-1 and TRBJ2-1; no reliable D call. Germline lookup yields CDR1 MNHNS and CDR2 SASEGT. Trimming cost V 4 bases and J 4 bases, with 8 bases left between them. The CDR3 consists of 13 residues. The CDR3 region is CASSADLYNEQFF. The CDR3 DNA sequence: TGTGCCAGCAGTGCCGACTTGTACAATGAGCAGTTCTTC.

This sequence joins TRBV3-1 and TRBJ2-5, with TRBD2 matching over 8 bases. Trimming removed 4 bases from V and 2 bases from J; junction bases left unmatched: 9. The CDR3 spans 16 residues. Germline values: CDR1 LGHDT, CDR2 YNNKEL (reference sequence). This CDR3 reads CASSPDGGARQETQYF. DNA of the CDR3: TGTGCCAGCAGCCCTGACGGGGGGGCGAGACAAGAGACCCAGTACTTC.

The chain uses TRBV9 and TRBJ2-1; TRBD1 agrees at 10 bases. The CDR3 runs 16 residues. Germline CDR1 is SGDLS and CDR2 is YYNGEE. With V trimmed by 3 bases and J by 8 bases, 11 bases remained unmatched. DNA for the CDR3: TGTGCCAGCAGCGCCCCGGACAGGGGGGACGGGGATGAGCAGTTCTTC. Translated: CASSAPDRGDGDEQFF.